Shown below are 6 T cell receptor beta chains from a single sample sequenced in a study of T-cell memory formation after mild COVID-19. MiXCR, run by TCRdb on the 5' RACE reads, gives a single entry per CDR3 protein. The sample shows around 200,000 distinct CDR3 sequences, more than 8% of them seen only once. Sample: PBMCs or a T cell subset sorted from them (not recorded which). The receptors were sampled from a man aged 18 to 30 who had mild COVID-19 (a few samples of this study predate the infection). Cell type and time point are not known.

The chain joins TRBV5-1 to TRBJ2-4; 12 positions match TRBD2. This CDR3 is 15 amino acids long. V was clipped by 1 base and J by 7 bases; unmatched bases: 3. Per the germline V gene, CDR1 is SGHRS and CDR2 is YFSETQ. CDR3 DNA: TGCGCCAGCAGCTTGCTGGGACTAGCGGGCAACATTCAGTACTTC. It is translated as CASSLLGLAGNIQYF.

This clonotype turned up a few times. V usage is TRBV12-3 or TRBV12-4 and J usage is TRBJ1-1; weak D call: TRBD1 (6 bases). Trimming left V 5 bases short and J 6 bases short, with 13 bases between. This CDR3 comprises 13 residues. The CDR3 is CASSGGGTSEAFF. CDR3 nucleotide sequence: TGTGCCAGCAGTGGTGGTGGGACATCTGAAGCTTTCTTT.

This clonotype was seen more than once but under ten times. The rearrangement uses TRBV3-1 and TRBJ1-3; 8 positions agree with TRBD1. Germline V gene data show CDR1 as LGHDT and CDR2 as YNNKEL (reference sequence). CDR3 size: 14 residues. V gave up 4 bases and J gave up 3 bases; unmatched junction bases: 2. CDR3 bases: TGTGCCAGCAGCCTCGGGACAGGTGGAAACACCATATATTTT. It yields the protein CASSLGTGGNTIYF.

This clonotype showed up many times. As DNA, the CDR3 is TGTGCCAGCAGCGTAGAGCCCAGCAATCAGCCCCAGCATTTT. This encodes CASSVEPSNQPQHF. V and J are TRBV9 and TRBJ1-5; D unresolved. CDR1 is SGDLS and CDR2 is YYNGEE in the germline V gene. V lost 0 bases, J lost 1 base, and 5 bases lay in between. The CDR3 loop spans 14 amino acids.

This clonotype was seen only a few times. The V call is TRBV5-1, the J call TRBJ2-1, with 7 bases fitting TRBD1. Trimming at V came to 4 bases and at J to 7 bases, leaving 8 bases not matched to a gene. Germline loops: CDR1 SGHRS, CDR2 YFSETQ. The CDR3 runs to 14 residues. For the CDR3, the DNA is TGCGCCAGCAGCCCCAGACAGGGTACGAATGAGCAGTTCTTC. This translates into CASSPRQGTNEQFF.

Many counts were recorded for this clonotype. This sequence joins TRBV5-1 and TRBJ2-3; tentative D call: TRBD2 (6 bases). The CDR3 has 12 residues. Per germline, CDR1 SGHRS and CDR2 YFSETQ. Between the trimmed V and J ends, which lost 4 bases and 6 bases, there was a span of 9 bases. The CDR3 DNA is TGCGCCAGCAGCGCGGAGGGCGATACGCAGTATTTT. Translation gives CASSAEGDTQYF. Looking up the rest from reference TRBV5-1 and TRBJ2-3 gives the full variable domain: KAGVTQTPRYLIKTRGQQVTLSCSPISGHRSVSWYQQTPGQGLQFLFEYFSETQRNKGNFPGRFSGRQFSNSRSEMNVSTLELGDSALYLCASSAEGDTQYFGPGTRLTVL.